A selection of T cell receptor beta chains follows, all from one sample in a study of coeliac disease. Sequencing was performed with immunoSEQ multiplex PCR; in TCRdb, only in-frame clones are kept and a portion is missing. Counted here are roughly 7,000 clones, roughly 60% occurring once; the ten biggest clones make up 3.1%. The specimen was lamina propria lymphocytes from the gut. The receptors derive from a woman aged 60 to 75 with active celiac disease. Each CDR3 is given with its conserved first and last residue. A D gene is named only where the DNA matches it firmly. Only some rows state a clone size, as once, few, many or a class for expanded clones.

J gene,V gene,clone size,D gene,CDR3 DNA,CDR3 protein
TRBJ1-2,TRBV7-2,few,TRBD1,TGTGCCAGCAGCGTCCGAGGGACAGCCACCTATGGCTACACCTTC,CASSVRGTATYGYTF
TRBJ2-7,TRBV5-1,-,TRBD2,TGCGCCAGCAGCTTAGCGGGAGAAGTCTACGAGCAGTACTTC,CASSLAGEVYEQYF
TRBJ2-5,TRBV30,-,-,TGTGCCTTCAGGGTAACAGAGACCCAGTACTTC,CAFRVTETQYF
TRBJ2-1,TRBV11-2,-,-,TGTGCCAGCAGCCTCAGCCTACAGGCCACCGAAGGGGTCTTC,CASSLSLQATEGVF
TRBJ1-2,TRBV29-1,-,TRBD1,TGCAGCGTTGGACCACAGGGGCACTATGGCTACACCTTC,CSVGPQGHYGYTF
TRBJ2-1,TRBV11-1,few,-,TGTGCCAGCAGCCTAGAAGAGGGTCGAGGTTACAATGAGCAGTTCTTC,CASSLEEGRGYNEQFF
TRBJ1-2,TRBV19,once,TRBD1,TGTGCCAGTAGTATAAACAGGGGAGATGGCTACACCTTC,CASSINRGDGYTF
TRBJ2-3,TRBV7-2,-,TRBD2,TGTGCCAGCAGCTCCTTAGTTCCGGGGGGGAATGCTCGCGGTACGCAGTATTTT,CASSSLVPGGNARGTQYF
TRBJ1-2,TRBV7-9,-,-,TGTGCCAGCGCTCGACAGAACTATGGCTACACCTTC,CASARQNYGYTF
TRBJ1-5,TRBV7-2,-,-,TGTGCCAGCAGCTTAACGTTAGGGGCTAACAATCAGCCCCAGCATTTT,CASSLTLGANNQPQHF
TRBJ1-5,TRBV7-8,-,TRBD1,TGTGCCAGCAGCCACGGGGGAATGACAGGGGGCGGTCAGCCCCAGCATTTT,CASSHGGMTGGGQPQHF
TRBJ2-3,TRBV29-1,few,TRBD1,TGCAGCGTTGCGTGGACAGGAACAGATACGCAGTATTTT,CSVAWTGTDTQYF
TRBJ2-1,TRBV2,-,TRBD2,TGTGCCAGCACCACCGGGACTAGATCCATCAATGAGCAGTTCTTC,CASTTGTRSINEQFF
TRBJ2-7,TRBV4-3,-,-,TGCGCCAGCAGCCAGCGCGTTAGCCACTCCTACGAGCAGTACTTC,CASSQRVSHSYEQYF
TRBJ2-1,TRBV27,-,-,TGTGCCAGCAGCTCATCTCGTAGCGGACGCTTCTTTTTCGACAATGAGCAGTTCTTC,CASSSSRSGRFFFDNEQFF
TRBJ1-1,TRBV5-6,-,-,TGTGCCAGCAGCCTCCGGGTTTTTGAAGCTTTCTTT,CASSLRVFEAFF
TRBJ1-2,TRBV7-2,few,-,TGTGCCAGCAGCCGAGGGACTCTTACCGTCTATGGCTACACCTTC,CASSRGTLTVYGYTF
TRBJ2-5,TRBV11-2,-,-,TGTGCCAGCAGCTTACGTTTGCGGGACCAAGAGACCCAGTACTTC,CASSLRLRDQETQYF
TRBJ1-2,TRBV28,-,-,TGTGCCAGCCTCGTGGGAGGGGTCGATAACTATGGCTACACCTTC,CASLVGGVDNYGYTF
TRBJ1-6,TRBV30,-,-,TGTGCCTGGGGACATCGTACTTCACCCCTCCACTTT,CAWGHRTSPLHF
TRBJ2-7,TRBV6-5,-,-,TGTGCCAGCAGTTACTCGTGGCCCGGGTACGAGCAGTACTTC,CASSYSWPGYEQYF
TRBJ1-5,TRBV28,-,-,TGTGCCAGCAGTTTATTTGGTCAGGGGAGATTTCAGCCCCAGCATTTT,CASSLFGQGRFQPQHF
TRBJ2-6,TRBV19,-,-,TGTGCCAGTAATCGCGACTCTGGGGCCAACGTCCTGACTTTC,CASNRDSGANVLTF
TRBJ2-6,TRBV28,-,TRBD2,TGTGCCAGCAGTTCCAAGACTAGCGGGAGGGAGGGCTCTGGGGCCAACGTCCTGACTTTC,CASSSKTSGREGSGANVLTF
TRBJ1-1,TRBV28,-,TRBD1,TGTGCCAGCAGTTTAAAGGGGGCGGGGGCTTTCTTT,CASSLKGAGAFF
TRBJ1-2,TRBV30,-,-,TGTGCCTGGACGGGGGGGCTCTATGGCTACACCTTC,CAWTGGLYGYTF
TRBJ1-2,TRBV14,few,-,TGTGCCAGCAGCCAAGATCTGGGCAGTTCTAACTATGGCTACACCTTC,CASSQDLGSSNYGYTF
TRBJ1-1,TRBV7-6,-,TRBD1,TGTGCCAGCAGCCGTAAAACAGGGGACACTGAAGCTTTCTTT,CASSRKTGDTEAFF
TRBJ2-1,TRBV5-4,-,TRBD1,TGTGCCAGCAGACCCTCTTTGACAGGGGTTTACCCCAATGAGCAGTTCTTC,CASRPSLTGVYPNEQFF
TRBJ1-4,TRBV6-6,-,-,TGTGCCAGCAAAAGCAGGGTTAGGAATGAAAAACTGTTTTTT,CASKSRVRNEKLFF
TRBJ2-1,TRBV6-5,-,-,TGTGCCAGCAGTTACTCTGGGGAGGTCTCCTACAATGAGCAGTTCTTC,CASSYSGEVSYNEQFF
TRBJ1-2,TRBV9,few,TRBD1,TGTGCCAGCAGTAGGGGGCTCGATGGCTACACCTTC,CASSRGLDGYTF
TRBJ2-7,TRBV19,-,TRBD2,TGTGCCACATCACGGGGGGTCAGCTCCTACGAGCAGTACTTC,CATSRGVSSYEQYF
TRBJ1-2,TRBV4-1,-,-,TGCGCCAGCAGTCCCGGACTGACTAACTATGGCTACACCTTC,CASSPGLTNYGYTF
TRBJ2-1,TRBV11-2,-,-,TGTGCCAGCAGCTTTCTTATATGGCCCGTGGTCTTC,CASSFLIWPVVF
TRBJ1-2,TRBV29-1,-,TRBD1,TGCAGCGTTGAGGGACAGGGGCAGATCTATGGCTACACCTTC,CSVEGQGQIYGYTF
TRBJ1-3,TRBV7-9,-,-,TGTGCCAGCAGCAGCGCGGGGGTGGACACCATATATTTT,CASSSAGVDTIYF
TRBJ2-2,TRBV18,-,TRBD1,TGTGCCAGCTCAGGGACAGGGAACACCGGGGAGCTGTTTTTT,CASSGTGNTGELFF
TRBJ2-7,TRBV7-2,-,TRBD2,TGTGCCAGCAGCTTAAGAGCGTCTAGCGGGAGATACTCCTACGAGCAGTACTTC,CASSLRASSGRYSYEQYF
TRBJ2-7,TRBV7-3,once,TRBD2,TGTGCCAGCAGCCCCGAAGCGGGGAGGAGGGAGCAGTACTTC,CASSPEAGRREQYF
TRBJ2-4,TRBV11-1,-,TRBD2,TGTGCCAGCAGCTCCTTACGGGGGGGACCGGAAAACATTCAGTACTTC,CASSSLRGGPENIQYF